This TCR beta chain originates from a study of cytomegalovirus exposure and HLA in healthy donors. Across the study: There were tens of millions of unique TCRs (from HLA-typed donors) in an early data release. Findings of the study overall: Sequencing depth across donors, presence/absence analyses assumed, was roughly uniform.

This clone was counted a few times. Its target is unknown. It was with 60 Vbeta and 13 Jbeta primers that the PCR ran. Here immunoSEQ multiplex PCR was the method, and the copy in TCRdb shows in-frame clones only, minus some. The data hold fewer than 200,000 clones, with about four fifths observed a single time. The CDR3 spans 14 residues. The germline CDR1 and CDR2 sequences are LNHDA and SQIVND (reference sequence). V lost 8 bases and J lost 6, with 17 bases in between. Sampled while nominally healthy, donors likely had unrecorded immune exposures. The sequence came from a woman between 50 and 59 years old in good health and CMV-seronegative. The chain uses TRBV19 and TRBJ2-1; TRBD1 might be the D (6 bases). The sample taken for sequencing was PBMCs. CDR3 DNA sequence: TGTGCCAGTTCCAGGGGTAATTCGGGCAATGAGCAGTTCTTC. Protein product: CASSRGNSGNEQFF.